Following are 10 T cell receptor beta chains from one sample sequenced in a study of T cells in Graves' hyperthyroidism and ophthalmopathy. Authors of the study amplified TCR beta CDR3 regions from RNA transcripts. With the HTBI primer set, the TCR CDR3 went through a first round of RT-PCR. TCRdb itself ran the multiplex PCR reads through MiXCR, one entry per CDR3 protein. Of about 640,000 distinct CDR3 sequences listed, more than 20% are singletons. The specimen was blood. Receptor source: a man in his thirties or forties with Graves' ophthalmopathy.

This clonotype was counted between two and nine times. The V call is TRBV7-3, the J call TRBJ2-5; D is undetermined. The CDR3 sequence is 13 residues long. Trimming took off 7 bases at V and 3 bases at J, with 12 bases between the two ends. The germline CDR1 and CDR2 sequences are SGHTA and FQGTGA. CDR3 nucleotide sequence: TGTGCCAGCACCCCTCGCCCAAAAGAGACCCAGTACTTC. Translated: CASTPRPKETQYF.

In DNA form, the CDR3 reads TGCAGTGCTAGAACTAGCGGGAGGGGGGGGGAGCAGTTCTTC. It is translated as CSARTSGRGGEQFF. The chain carries TRBV20-1 and TRBJ2-1; 13 nucleotides align to TRBD2. Germline CDR1 and CDR2: DFQATT and SNEGSKA (reference sequence). CDR3 size: 14 residues. V was pared by 2 bases and J by 10 bases, with 5 bases of the junction left unmatched.

The V and J genes are TRBV30 and TRBJ2-2; unclear D gene. The CDR3 is 14 amino acids. V dropped 4 bases and J dropped 2 bases, with 11 bases sitting between them. Per the germline V gene, CDR1 is GTSNPN and CDR2 is SVGIG (reference sequence). In DNA, the CDR3 is TGTGCCTGGATCCCTAGGGCCAACACCGGGGAGCTGTTTTTT. Translating gives CAWIPRANTGELFF.

This clonotype appeared a few times. The gene calls are TRBV5-1 and TRBJ2-5, with 16 bases aligning to TRBD2. The V gene's germline CDR1 is SGHRS and CDR2 YFSETQ. The V segment lost 0 bases and the J segment 4 bases; nucleotides outside the gene matches: 9. The CDR3 is made up of 19 amino acids. CDR3 region: CASSLAGPGTSGRGETQYF. In DNA, the CDR3 is TGCGCCAGCAGCTTGGCCGGGCCCGGGACTAGCGGGAGGGGAGAGACCCAGTACTTC.

The genes are TRBV18 and TRBJ2-2, with a weak D call TRBD1 (6 bases). The CDR3 length is 15 residues. Germline assignment: CDR1 KGHSH and CDR2 LQKENI. V was trimmed by 0 bases and J by 8 bases, leaving 13 bases between them. CDR3 coding DNA: TGTGCCAGCTCACCACCCGGGACAACTAGAGGGGAGCTGTTTTTT. It yields the protein CASSPPGTTRGELFF. Based on the CDR3 plus reference TRBV18 and TRBJ2-2, the full variable domain is NAGVMQNPRHLVRRRGQEARLRCSPMKGHSHVYWYRQLPEEGLKFMVYLQKENIIDESGMPKERFSAEFPKEGPSILRIQQVVRGDSAAYFCASSPPGTTRGELFFGEGSRLTVL.

This clonotype has just a few counts. The chain combines TRBV3-1 with TRBJ2-1; D is ambiguous. The germline V gene encodes CDR1 LGHDT and CDR2 YNNKEL (reference sequence). V lost 3 bases to trimming and J lost 8 bases, with 20 bases between them. This CDR3 is built from 16 residues. As DNA, the CDR3 is TGTGCCAGCAGCCACACTCTGGGGATAAGGGTCGATGAGCAGTTCTTC. This sequence encodes CASSHTLGIRVDEQFF.

This sequence joins TRBV20-1 and TRBJ2-2; maybe TRBD2 (6 bases). Germline V gene data show CDR1 as DFQATT and CDR2 as SNEGSKA (reference sequence). This CDR3 region has 12 residues. Trimming left V 7 bases short and J 7 bases short, with 13 bases between. CDR3 amino acids: CSVMREVGELFF. The CDR3 bases are TGCAGTGTCATGAGGGAGGTCGGGGAGCTGTTTTTT.

Concerning this clonotype: This likely traces to a read error, being one base from a far larger clone. The chain has TRBV7-2 and TRBJ2-3; D might be TRBD2 (6 bases). CDR1 and CDR2 (germline): SGHTA, FQGNSA. This CDR3 has 13 residues. The CDR3 loop reads CASSPTSTDTRYF. CDR3 coding DNA: TGTGCCAGCAGCCCTACTAGCACAGATACGCGGTATTTT.

The rearrangement links TRBV3-1 to TRBJ2-3; D possibly corresponds to TRBD2 (5 bases). Trimming left V 4 bases short and J 14 bases short, with 16 bases between. The V gene's germline CDR1 is LGHDT and CDR2 YNNKEL (reference sequence). CDR3 length: 12 residues. The CDR3 DNA sequence: TGTGCCAGCAGCCTGCTCACGGGGATGAGGTATTTT. Its translation is CASSLLTGMRYF.

The rearrangement links TRBV27 to TRBJ2-1, with 12 bases lining up with TRBD2. The CDR3 covers 15 residues. With V trimmed by 5 bases and J by 8 bases, 7 bases remained unmatched. The germline CDR1 and CDR2 sequences are MNHEY and SMNVEV (reference sequence). The CDR3: CASSKRTSGIDEQFF. The CDR3 nucleotides read TGTGCCAGCAGTAAGCGGACTAGCGGGATAGATGAGCAGTTCTTC.